The next 10 T cell receptor beta chains were all read from a single sample in a study of T cells in localized non-small cell lung cancer. Here immunoSEQ multiplex PCR was the method, and the copy in TCRdb shows in-frame clones only, minus some. The table shows 55,000 or so clones, with about 78% occurring only once. The source material was PBMCs, sampled before any cancer treatment. These receptors all come from a woman aged 40-69 years with stage II lung adenocarcinoma.

This chain links TRBV30 with TRBJ1-2; TRBD1 matches 7 bases. Germline V gene data show CDR1 as GTSNPN and CDR2 as SVGIG (reference sequence). The ends lost 2 bases at V and 2 bases at J; junction bases unmatched: 14. The CDR3 covers 17 residues. The CDR3 nucleotides are TGTGCCTGGAGTCCCGGGAGGGGGCGTCTGGTGAACTATGGCTACACCTTC. Its protein product is CAWSPGRGRLVNYGYTF.

This clone turned up a few times. The chain is built from TRBV7-2 and TRBJ1-1; 9 nucleotides agree with TRBD1. The ends lost 6 bases at V and 5 bases at J; junction bases unmatched: 10. The V gene's germline CDR1 is SGHTA and CDR2 FQGNSA. This CDR3 is 15 amino acids long. DNA for the CDR3: TGTGCCAGCAGAAAAGGACAGGGGAGGGATACTGAAGCTTTCTTT. This translates into CASRKGQGRDTEAFF.

This chain links TRBV2 with TRBJ1-4; D is unclear. Germline V CDR1 and CDR2: SNHLY, FYNNEI. The V end lost 4 bases, the J end lost 4 bases, and 13 bases lay between the germline ends. There are 15 residues in the CDR3. The CDR3 nucleotides read TGTGCCAGCAGTGGAGGACTGACCGTTAATGAAAAACTGTTTTTT. This gives the protein CASSGGLTVNEKLFF. The full variable domain, completed using reference TRBV2 and TRBJ1-4, is EPEVTQTPSHQVTQMGQEVILRCVPISNHLYFYWYRQILGQKVEFLVSFYNNEISEKSEIFDDQFSVERPDGSNFTLKIRSTKLEDSAMYFCASSGGLTVNEKLFFGSGTQLSVL.

The rearrangement joins TRBV2 to TRBJ1-5; possible D gene TRBD1, 5 bases. Trimming took 0 bases from V and 7 from J, leaving 13 bases between them. CDR1 and CDR2 (germline): SNHLY, FYNNEI. The CDR3 length is 15 residues. The CDR3 bases are TGTGCCAGCAGTGAAGCGGGGAGGGGAAGGCAGCCCCAGCATTTT. It translates to CASSEAGRGRQPQHF.

This clone was seen only a few times. This rearrangement joins TRBV28 to TRBJ2-6; TRBD1 is a possible D gene (5 bases). Between the trimmed V and J ends, which lost 11 bases and 1 base, there was a span of 18 bases. Germline values: CDR1 MDHEN, CDR2 SYDVKM. This CDR3 has 16 residues. Here the CDR3 reads CASLGRVKSGANVLTF. DNA of the CDR3: TGTGCCTCGTTGGGCAGGGTAAAATCTGGGGCCAACGTCCTGACTTTC.

The rearrangement links TRBV27 to TRBJ1-6; D unresolved. CDR1 is MNHEY, CDR2 SMNVEV, per germline (reference sequence). V was cut by 1 base and J by 5 bases, with 0 bases left in between. This CDR3 region has 12 residues. The CDR3 region is CASSLYNSPLHF. The CDR3 nucleotides read TGTGCCAGCAGTTTATATAATTCACCCCTCCACTTT.

The chain couples TRBV5-4 to TRBJ1-2, with D uncertain. This CDR3 contains 14 residues. V lost 0 bases, J lost 2 bases, and 8 bases lay in between. Germline V gene data show CDR1 as SGHNT and CDR2 as YYREEE (reference sequence). The CDR3 DNA reads as TGTGCCAGCAGCTTGGTACAGTTCAACTATGGCTACACCTTC. Amino acids: CASSLVQFNYGYTF.

V gene TRBV9 combines with J gene TRBJ1-6; the D is unclear. Germline values: CDR1 SGDLS, CDR2 YYNGEE. CDR3 length equals 16 residues. The germline V and J ends were trimmed by 0 bases and 8 bases, with 15 bases remaining between them. The CDR3 is CASSVAEAEGHSPLHF. The CDR3, as DNA: TGTGCCAGCAGCGTAGCTGAGGCAGAGGGCCATTCACCCCTCCACTTT.

This clone is a singleton in its sample. The J gene is TRBJ1-3, the V gene TRBV19; the D is unclear. V lost 6 bases and J 5 bases, leaving 14 bases between the germline ends. Germline assignment: CDR1 LNHDA and CDR2 SQIVND (reference sequence). This CDR3 has 14 amino acids. In DNA, the CDR3 is TGTGCCAGTAGCCCTACTGCAGGTCGAAACACCATATATTTT. Its translation: CASSPTAGRNTIYF.

This chain joins TRBV6-6 and TRBJ2-5; possible D gene TRBD2, 6 bases. This CDR3 comprises 15 residues. V lost 7 bases to trimming and J lost 3 bases, with 18 bases between them. Germline CDR1 and CDR2: MNHNY and SVGAGI (reference sequence). The CDR3 DNA is TGTGCCAGCAAGTTGACCGGGACTGCGAAAGAGACCCAGTACTTC. Its translation is CASKLTGTAKETQYF.